One sample yielded the 32 T cell receptor beta chains listed below, sequenced in a study of T cells in Graves' hyperthyroidism and ophthalmopathy. Regions amplified from RNA transcripts were the TCR beta CDR3 regions. The TCR CDR3 first-round RT-PCR relied on the HTBI primer set. TCRdb independently ran MiXCR on the multiplex PCR reads; one entry per CDR3 protein. The data show a few hundred thousand distinct CDR3 sequences, approximately 17% seen once. Material for sequencing was blood. The source of these receptors is a woman in her sixties with Graves' ophthalmopathy.

This clonotype was found a few times. The chain employs TRBV24-1 and TRBJ1-2; D is uncertain. The germline V gene encodes CDR1 KGHDR and CDR2 SFDVKD. Trimming removed 5 bases from V and 7 bases from J, with 10 bases in between. CDR3 length: 12 residues. CDR3 sequence (DNA): TGTGCCACCAGTGGATACTGGGGTGGCTACACCTTC. It yields the protein CATSGYWGGYTF.

This clonotype was picked up many times. The V and J genes are TRBV7-9 and TRBJ1-4, with a possible D match to TRBD1 (5 bases). The CDR3 runs 14 residues. The germline gives CDR1 SEHNR, CDR2 FQNEAQ (reference sequence). V lost 1 base and J 5 bases, leaving 8 bases between the germline ends. Here the CDR3 DNA reads TGTGCCAGCAGCTTAGGACAGAACAATGAAAAACTGTTTTTT. Its translation is CASSLGQNNEKLFF.

This clonotype was recorded at least ten times. The chain joins TRBV5-1 to TRBJ2-3; TRBD2 agrees at 7 bases. Germline CDR1 is SGHRS and CDR2 is YFSETQ. The CDR3 extends over 15 amino acids. V shed 2 bases, J shed 5 bases, and the junction held 8 bases outside the gene matches. This CDR3 reads CASSLMAGAGDTQYF. CDR3 bases: TGCGCCAGCAGCTTAATGGCGGGAGCGGGAGATACGCAGTATTTT.

This clonotype has only a few counts. The genes are TRBV6-1 and TRBJ2-1; possible D gene TRBD2, 5 bases. With 1 base removed from V and 8 bases from J, the gap between germline ends came to 18 bases. This CDR3 has 16 amino acids. From germline, CDR1 is MNHNS and CDR2 SASEGT. The CDR3 here is CASSEGEGRALYEQFF. The CDR3 DNA sequence: TGTGCCAGCAGTGAAGGGGAAGGGAGAGCGTTGTATGAGCAGTTCTTC.

This sequence joins TRBV4-2 and TRBJ2-1, with D possibly matching TRBD1 (6 bases). The CDR3 covers 14 residues. In germline, CDR1 is LGHNA, CDR2 YNFKEQ. Trimming removed 4 bases from V and 4 bases from J, with 11 bases in between. The CDR3 region has the DNA TGTGCCAGCAGCCGACGACAGGATTACAATGAGCAGTTCTTC. Amino acids: CASSRRQDYNEQFF.

This clonotype appeared a few times. The V call is TRBV6-2 or TRBV6-3, the J call TRBJ2-5; TRBD1 agrees at 7 bases. This CDR3 is built from 14 residues. With 3 bases clipped from V and 7 bases from J, the junction kept 8 bases outside the gene matches. Germline loops: CDR1 MNHEY, CDR2 SVGEGT. The CDR3 here is CASSYNRGWGTQYF. CDR3 nucleotides: TGTGCCAGCAGTTATAACAGGGGCTGGGGGACCCAGTACTTC.

Notes on this clonotype: One base away lies a much larger clone, so this may be a sequencing read error. As DNA, the CDR3 is TGTGCCAGCAGTCATAAAATACCGGGACAGGGGACCTACGAGCAGTACTTC. Translation gives CASSHKIPGQGTYEQYF. The gene calls are TRBV27 and TRBJ2-7; TRBD1 matches at 10 bases. V lost 5 bases, J lost 2 bases, and 12 bases stayed unmatched. CDR3 length: 17 residues. The germline CDR1 and CDR2 sequences are MNHEY and SMNVEV (reference sequence).

This clonotype was seen many times. The V gene is TRBV7-2, the J gene TRBJ1-3; D is perhaps TRBD1 (6 bases). The length of the CDR3 is 16 residues. V lost 2 bases and J lost 0, with 11 bases in between. The germline CDR1 and CDR2 sequences are SGHTA and FQGNSA. The CDR3 DNA is TGTGCCAGCAGCTTACAGGGGACCTACTCTGGAAACACCATATATTTT. This translates into CASSLQGTYSGNTIYF. Combining the CDR3 with reference TRBV7-2 and TRBJ1-3 gives the whole variable domain GAGVSQSPSNKVTEKGKDVELRCDPISGHTALYWYRQSLGQGLEFLIYFQGNSAPDKSGLPSDRFSAERTGGSVSTLTIQRTQQEDSAVYLCASSLQGTYSGNTIYFGEGSWLTVV.

This clonotype showed up many times. This chain connects TRBV13 to TRBJ2-1; 7 bases align to TRBD1. Germline lookup yields CDR1 PRHDT and CDR2 FYEKMQ (reference sequence). The CDR3 covers 12 residues. Germline trimming cut 4 bases from V and 13 bases from J; bases unmatched to any gene: 7. The chain's CDR3 is CASSSQTGPQFF. The DNA of the CDR3 is TGTGCCAGCAGCTCCCAGACAGGGCCCCAGTTCTTC. The complete variable domain, with remaining parts taken from reference TRBV13 and TRBJ2-1, reads AAGVIQSPRHLIKEKRETATLKCYPIPRHDTVYWYQQGPGQDPQFLISFYEKMQSDKGSIPDRFSAQQFSDYHSELNMSSLELGDSALYFCASSSQTGPQFFGPGTRLTVL.

This clonotype was counted at least ten times. In DNA, the CDR3 is TGTGCCAGCAGCCCTTTTAGGGGGGGCACCGGGGAGCTGTTTTTT. The encoded protein is CASSPFRGGTGELFF. This chain links TRBV27 with TRBJ2-2; possible D gene TRBD2, 7 bases. This CDR3 contains 15 residues. Germline lookup yields CDR1 MNHEY and CDR2 SMNVEV (reference sequence). The V end lost 6 bases, the J end lost 4 bases, and 15 bases lay between the germline ends.

This clonotype has ten or more counts. V and J are TRBV6-1 and TRBJ2-3; possible D gene TRBD1, 5 bases. Trimming cost V 6 bases and J 3 bases, with 13 bases left between them. The CDR3 spans 14 residues. Germline CDR1 and CDR2: MNHNS and SASEGT. CDR3 region: CASSPGIGTDTQYF. DNA for the CDR3: TGTGCCAGCAGCCCAGGGATTGGGACAGATACGCAGTATTTT.

The chain uses TRBV28 and TRBJ2-1; 7 bases align to TRBD1. Germline V gives CDR1 MDHEN, CDR2 SYDVKM. Unmatched junction bases numbered 9, after V lost 6 bases and J lost 7 bases. CDR3 size: 14 residues. Here the CDR3 DNA reads TGTGCCAGCAGCGGAACGACAGGGAAGAATGAGCAGTTCTTC. Amino acid sequence: CASSGTTGKNEQFF.

This clonotype has a handful of counts. One end of the junction fails to match germline, which may point to a read error. The rearrangement uses TRBV7-9 and TRBJ1-2, with 10 bases matching TRBD1. CDR3 length: 13 amino acids. Germline lookup yields CDR1 SEHNR and CDR2 FQNEAQ (reference sequence). CDR3 region: CASSTGTGAGYTF. CDR3 DNA: TGTGCTAGCAGCACCGGGACAGGGGCGGGCTACACCTTC.

A few counts support this clonotype. Its ends do not fully match the called genes, so a read error is possible. This chain connects TRBV2 to TRBJ2-7; no clear D gene. The CDR3 totals 13 residues. Germline lookup yields CDR1 SNHLY and CDR2 FYNNEI. In DNA form, the CDR3 reads TGTGCCATCAGTGAACGGCAGTCCTACGAGCAGTACTTC. Encoded protein: CAISERQSYEQYF.

This clonotype was observed many times. The chain recombines TRBV2 with TRBJ1-2, with D uncertain. Germline V CDR1 and CDR2: SNHLY, FYNNEI. Trimming took off 5 bases at V and 8 bases at J, with 15 bases between the two ends. The CDR3 totals 13 residues. In nucleotides, the CDR3 is TGTGCCAGCAGTCCACTCGCTAGAAGGGGCTACACCTTC. Amino acid sequence: CASSPLARRGYTF.

This clonotype was detected only a few times. V usage is TRBV5-4 and J usage is TRBJ1-2; TRBD1 matches at 12 bases. The CDR3 has 15 amino acids. V lost 4 bases to trimming and J lost 4 bases; unmatched junction nucleotides: 5. Germline V lookup: CDR1 SGHNT, CDR2 YYREEE (reference sequence). Written as DNA, the CDR3 is TGTGCCAGCAGCAAGGGACAGGGGGCTCGCTATGGCTACACCTTC. It yields the protein CASSKGQGARYGYTF.

This clonotype was observed many times. The chain employs TRBV11-2 and TRBJ2-2; tentatively, D is TRBD1 or TRBD2 (5 bases each). The CDR3 length is 16 residues. CDR1 SGHAT and CDR2 FQNNGV come from the germline V gene. The germline V and J ends were trimmed by 1 base and 4 bases, with 13 bases remaining between them. DNA of the CDR3: TGTGCCAGCAGCTTAGTCGGGAAGGGGCCCACCGGGGAGCTGTTTTTT. Translation gives CASSLVGKGPTGELFF.

This clonotype was picked up many times. The genes are TRBV7-8 and TRBJ2-3, with D perhaps matching TRBD2 (5 bases). Trimming took 3 bases from V and 6 from J, leaving 10 bases between them. Germline V gene lookup returns CDR1 SGHVS and CDR2 FQNEAQ. The CDR3 sequence is 13 residues long. CDR3 nucleotides: TGTGCCAGCAGCTTTCGGGGTGGGGATACGCAGTATTTT. This encodes CASSFRGGDTQYF.

The sample holds a few counts of this clonotype. The chain links TRBV7-9 to TRBJ2-7, with TRBD1 as a possible D gene (5 bases). The V end was cut by 4 bases, the J end by 0 bases, with 10 bases between. Germline lookup yields CDR1 SEHNR and CDR2 FQNEAQ (reference sequence). The CDR3 contains 14 residues. Here the CDR3 reads CASSYSTASYEQYF. CDR3 nucleotide sequence: TGTGCCAGCAGCTACTCGACAGCCTCCTACGAGCAGTACTTC.

This clonotype was seen only a few times. The gene calls are TRBV20-1 and TRBJ2-5; D perhaps matches TRBD2 (5 bases). Looked up from germline, CDR1 is DFQATT and CDR2 is SNEGSKA (reference sequence). With 6 bases removed from V and 1 base from J, the gap between germline ends came to 12 bases. This CDR3 contains 13 residues. This CDR3 reads CSAAGLTQETQYF. The CDR3 coding sequence is TGCAGTGCCGCCGGACTGACCCAAGAGACCCAGTACTTC.

This clonotype appeared many times. The chain uses TRBV5-1 and TRBJ1-1, with 7 positions matching TRBD1. CDR3 length equals 15 residues. The V gene end was trimmed by 4 bases and the J gene end by 3 bases; junction bases not matched to a gene: 9. Germline CDR1 is SGHRS and CDR2 is YFSETQ. In DNA form, the CDR3 reads TGCGCCAGCAGCCCCAGACAGGGCACGGACACTGAAGCTTTCTTT. Translating gives CASSPRQGTDTEAFF.

This clonotype has just a few counts. The CDR3 here is CASSSRGLAGEVAGELFF. The CDR3 coding sequence is TGTGCCAGCAGTTCCCGGGGACTAGCGGGAGAAGTGGCCGGGGAGCTGTTTTTT. The chain carries TRBV25-1 and TRBJ2-2; 14 bases are shared with TRBD2. J lost 6 bases, V lost 5 bases, and 11 bases had no gene match. The CDR3 is 18 amino acids. In germline, CDR1 is MGHDK, CDR2 SYGVNS.

The genes are TRBV20-1 and TRBJ1-3; D ambiguous. Per the germline V gene, CDR1 is DFQATT and CDR2 is SNEGSKA (reference sequence). Trimming removed 6 bases from V and 3 bases from J, with 12 bases in between. The CDR3 length is 13 residues. CDR3 protein: CSATRTHGNTIYF. CDR3 DNA sequence: TGCAGTGCCACAAGGACCCATGGAAACACCATATATTTT.

This clonotype was recorded at least ten times. The V and J genes are TRBV7-3 and TRBJ2-7; D uncertain. The CDR3 is made up of 13 amino acids. Germline lookup yields CDR1 SGHTA and CDR2 FQGTGA. Trimming removed 5 bases at V and 3 bases at J, with 11 bases between. DNA for the CDR3: TGTGCCAGCAGCCTCGACGCAGGCTACGAGCAGTACTTC. Translation gives CASSLDAGYEQYF.

This chain uses TRBV20-1 with TRBJ2-7, with TRBD1 identical over 7 bases. From germline, CDR1 is DFQATT and CDR2 SNEGSKA (reference sequence). Unmatched junction bases numbered 5, after V lost 6 bases and J lost 0 bases. The CDR3 contains 13 residues. The CDR3 DNA follows: TGCAGTGCACCGACAGGGACCTCCTACGAGCAGTACTTC. Translation gives CSAPTGTSYEQYF.

This clonotype has ten or more counts. This chain connects TRBV28 to TRBJ2-1, with unresolved D. Germline V gene lookup returns CDR1 MDHEN and CDR2 SYDVKM. V lost 3 bases and J 2 bases, leaving 11 bases between the germline ends. The CDR3 length is 15 residues. CDR3 loop: CASSFNSGPYNEQFF. CDR3 sequence (DNA): TGTGCCAGCAGTTTCAATTCAGGACCCTACAATGAGCAGTTCTTC. The full variable domain, in which reference TRBV28 and TRBJ2-1 provide the parts outside the CDR3, is DVKVTQSSRYLVKRTGEKVFLECVQDMDHENMFWYRQDPGLGLRLIYFSYDVKMKEKGDIPEGYSVSREKKERFSLILESASTNQTSMYLCASSFNSGPYNEQFFGPGTRLTVL.

This clonotype was seen a handful of times. CDR3 DNA: TGTGCCAGCAGCCGGGGACAGGGGCACTCAATTGAGACCCAGTACTTC. Translation: CASSRGQGHSIETQYF. V and J are TRBV14 and TRBJ2-5; 10 bases agree with TRBD1. This CDR3 has 16 amino acids. V trimming: 4 bases; J trimming: 5 bases; junction bases outside the gene matches: 10. Per germline, CDR1 SGHDN and CDR2 FVKESK.

This clonotype was seen at least ten times. The genes are TRBV20-1 and TRBJ1-5; a weak D match, TRBD1 (5 bases). This CDR3 spans 13 amino acids. Germline V lookup: CDR1 DFQATT, CDR2 SNEGSKA (reference sequence). Trimming took 4 bases from V and 5 from J, leaving 12 bases between them. The CDR3 sequence: CSANRDGHQPQHF. DNA of the CDR3: TGCAGTGCTAACCGGGACGGCCATCAGCCCCAGCATTTT.

The chain links TRBV6-6 to TRBJ1-1; possibly TRBD1 for D (5 bases). The CDR3 is 14 residues long. The germline V and J ends were trimmed by 4 bases and 0 bases, with 9 bases remaining between them. Germline CDR1 is MNHNY and CDR2 is SVGAGI (reference sequence). The CDR3 here is CASSSSGVNTEAFF. CDR3 DNA: TGTGCCAGCAGTTCCTCGGGGGTGAACACTGAAGCTTTCTTT.

This chain links TRBV19 with TRBJ2-7; tentatively, D is TRBD1 or TRBD2 (5 bases each). The germline V and J ends were trimmed by 5 bases and 4 bases, with 18 bases remaining between them. The germline V gene has CDR1 LNHDA and CDR2 SQIVND (reference sequence). The CDR3 has 15 residues. The DNA for the CDR3 is TGTGCCAGTAGTCTGTCCTCCGGGACGGCATACGAGCAGTACTTC. Translated: CASSLSSGTAYEQYF.

Regarding this clonotype: With a much larger clone just one base away, this may be a read error. The J gene is TRBJ2-5, the V gene TRBV28, with D unresolved. This CDR3 has 15 residues. CDR1 is MDHEN, CDR2 SYDVKM, per germline. The CDR3 reads CASRLVSAVIETQYF. The CDR3 nucleotides are TGTGCCAGCCGTTTAGTATCGGCAGTAATAGAGACCCAGTACTTC.

This clonotype has just a few counts. This chain's CDR3 is CASSQDLRIMNTEAFF. In DNA, the CDR3 is TGCGCCAGCAGCCAAGATTTACGAATCATGAACACTGAAGCTTTCTTT. The chain recombines TRBV4-1 with TRBJ1-1; D unclear. Germline loops: CDR1 MGHRA, CDR2 YSYEKL. V was cut by 0 bases and J by 0 bases, with 11 bases left in between. CDR3 length equals 16 residues.